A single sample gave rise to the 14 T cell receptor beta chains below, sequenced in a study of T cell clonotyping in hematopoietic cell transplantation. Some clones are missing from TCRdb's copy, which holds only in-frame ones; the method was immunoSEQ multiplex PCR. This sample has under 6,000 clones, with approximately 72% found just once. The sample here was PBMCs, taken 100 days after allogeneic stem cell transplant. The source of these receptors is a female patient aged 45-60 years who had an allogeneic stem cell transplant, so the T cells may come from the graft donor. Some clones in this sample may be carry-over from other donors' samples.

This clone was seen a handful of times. CDR3 DNA sequence: TGTGCCAGCAGTTTATTGACAGGGGAAGAGACCCAGTACTTC. It encodes CASSLLTGEETQYF. V and J are TRBV27 and TRBJ2-5, with 8 nucleotides matching TRBD1. Germline loops: CDR1 MNHEY, CDR2 SMNVEV (reference sequence). Trimming removed 1 base from V and 3 bases from J; junction bases left unmatched: 1. The CDR3 contains 14 residues.

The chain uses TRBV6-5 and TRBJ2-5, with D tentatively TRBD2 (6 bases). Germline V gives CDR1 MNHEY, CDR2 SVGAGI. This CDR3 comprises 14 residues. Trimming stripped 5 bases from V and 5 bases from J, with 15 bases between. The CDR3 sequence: CASSRKEGMETQYF. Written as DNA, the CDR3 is TGTGCCAGCAGTCGAAAGGAGGGAATGGAGACCCAGTACTTC.

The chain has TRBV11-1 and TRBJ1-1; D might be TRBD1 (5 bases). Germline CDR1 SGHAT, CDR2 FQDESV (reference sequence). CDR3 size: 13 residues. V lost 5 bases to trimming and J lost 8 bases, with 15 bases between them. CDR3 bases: TGTGCCAGCAGCCTCCAATGGGGGAGCGAAGCTTTCTTT. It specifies CASSLQWGSEAFF.

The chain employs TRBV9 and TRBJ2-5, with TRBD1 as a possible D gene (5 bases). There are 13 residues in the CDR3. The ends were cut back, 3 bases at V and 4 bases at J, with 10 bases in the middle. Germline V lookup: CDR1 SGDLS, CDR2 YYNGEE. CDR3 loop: CASSAFTGETQYF. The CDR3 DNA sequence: TGTGCCAGCAGCGCATTCACAGGAGAGACCCAGTACTTC.

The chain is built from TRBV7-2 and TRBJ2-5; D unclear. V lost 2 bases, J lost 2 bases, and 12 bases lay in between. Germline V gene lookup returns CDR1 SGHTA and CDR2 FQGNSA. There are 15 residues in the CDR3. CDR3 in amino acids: CASSLLGSSQETQYF. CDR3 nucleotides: TGTGCCAGCAGCTTATTAGGATCCAGTCAAGAGACCCAGTACTTC.

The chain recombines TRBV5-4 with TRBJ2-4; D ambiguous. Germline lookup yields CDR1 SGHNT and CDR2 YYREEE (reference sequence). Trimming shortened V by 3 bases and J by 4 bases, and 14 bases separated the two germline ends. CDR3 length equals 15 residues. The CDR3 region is CASSSGDLMKNIQYF. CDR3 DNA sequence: TGTGCCAGCAGCTCGGGTGACCTAATGAAAAACATTCAGTACTTC.

Written as DNA, the CDR3 is TGTGCCAGCAGCTTACTCTCGAATTCCTACAATGAGCAGTTCTTC. This sequence encodes CASSLLSNSYNEQFF. The V and J genes are TRBV7-2 and TRBJ2-1; D gene ambiguous. The CDR3 contains 15 residues. From germline, CDR1 is SGHTA and CDR2 FQGNSA. Trimming cost V 2 bases and J 1 base, with 9 bases left between them.

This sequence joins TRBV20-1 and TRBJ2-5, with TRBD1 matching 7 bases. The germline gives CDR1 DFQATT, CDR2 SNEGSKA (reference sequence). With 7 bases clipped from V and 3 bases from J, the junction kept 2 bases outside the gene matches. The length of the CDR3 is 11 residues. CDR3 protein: CSVQGEETQYF. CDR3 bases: TGCAGTGTGCAGGGGGAAGAGACCCAGTACTTC.

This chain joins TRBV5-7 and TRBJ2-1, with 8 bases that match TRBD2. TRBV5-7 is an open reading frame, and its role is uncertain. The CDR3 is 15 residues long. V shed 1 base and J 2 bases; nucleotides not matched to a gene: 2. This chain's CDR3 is CASSLNSGTYNEQFF. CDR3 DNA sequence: TGTGCCAGCAGCTTGAATAGCGGGACCTACAATGAGCAGTTCTTC.

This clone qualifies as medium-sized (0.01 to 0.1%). The CDR3 nucleotides are TGCGCCAGCACAAGGACAGGGGGCACCGGGGAGCTGTTTTTT. Protein sequence: CASTRTGGTGELFF. V usage is TRBV10-2 and J usage is TRBJ2-2; TRBD1 aligns across 10 bases. J lost 4 bases, V lost 7 bases, and 3 bases had no gene match. Germline loops: CDR1 WSHSY, CDR2 SAAADI. The CDR3 totals 14 residues.

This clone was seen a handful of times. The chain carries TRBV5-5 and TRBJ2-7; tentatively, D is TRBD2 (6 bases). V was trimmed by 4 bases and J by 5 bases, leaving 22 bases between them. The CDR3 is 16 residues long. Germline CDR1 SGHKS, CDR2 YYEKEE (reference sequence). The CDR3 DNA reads TGTGCCAGCAGCCCCAGCCCGGGACTGCGGACGGACGAGCAGTACTTC. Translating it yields CASSPSPGLRTDEQYF.

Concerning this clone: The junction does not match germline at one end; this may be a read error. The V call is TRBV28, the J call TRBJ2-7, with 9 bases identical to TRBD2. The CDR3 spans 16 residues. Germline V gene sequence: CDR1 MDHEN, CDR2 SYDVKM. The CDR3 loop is CASRGTESGRSYKQYF. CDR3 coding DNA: TGTGCCAGCAGGGGAACCGAAAGCGGGAGGTCCTACAAGCAGTACTTC.

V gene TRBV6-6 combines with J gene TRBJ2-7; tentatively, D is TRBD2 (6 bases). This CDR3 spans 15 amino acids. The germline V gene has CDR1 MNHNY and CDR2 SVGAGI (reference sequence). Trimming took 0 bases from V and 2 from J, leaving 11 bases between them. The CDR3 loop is CASSYSSSETYEQYF. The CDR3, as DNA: TGTGCCAGCAGTTACTCATCTAGCGAGACCTACGAGCAGTACTTC.

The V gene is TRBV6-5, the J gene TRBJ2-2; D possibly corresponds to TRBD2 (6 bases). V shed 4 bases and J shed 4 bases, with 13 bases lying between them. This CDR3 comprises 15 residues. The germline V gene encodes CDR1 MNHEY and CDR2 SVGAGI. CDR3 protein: CASSFRRAGTGELFF. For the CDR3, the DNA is TGTGCCAGCAGTTTCCGGAGGGCAGGCACCGGGGAGCTGTTTTTT.